This TCR beta chain appears in the sequencing data of a study of T cell responses to AZD1222 COVID-19 vaccine. Findings of the study overall: Recipients of two AZD1222 doses showed rising Spike-specific TCR breadth and depth.

Clones were read by immunoSEQ multiplex PCR, and TCRdb kept only the in-frame ones, dropping some. The sample lists 150,000 or so clones; less than 95% were seen once. As regards this clone: The antigen is not known.

The receptor comes from an adult who received the AZD1222 COVID-19 vaccine. Sequencing was performed on peripheral blood, taken 28 days after the second AZD1222 dose.

Here the CDR3 DNA reads TGTGCCAGCAGCCGCGGGGGGGCCGATCCCTACGAGCAGTACTTC. This sequence encodes CASSRGGADPYEQYF. The V call is TRBV5-4, the J call TRBJ2-7; 9 bases are shared with TRBD2. This CDR3 has 15 residues. Germline V lookup: CDR1 SGHNT, CDR2 YYREEE (reference sequence). Trimming cost V 4 bases and J 2 bases; bases outside gene matches: 7.